Below are 12 T cell receptor beta chains sequenced from a single sample in a study of T cell clonality in common variable immunodeficiency. Study-wide points: Fewer deletions and N-nucleotide insertions were reportedly seen in common variable immunodeficiency TCR beta sequences.

TCRdb's copy holds only in-frame clones and misses some; the assay was immunoSEQ multiplex PCR. The sample includes approximately 20,000 clones, none of them occurring once. Their antigens are not known. The sample was peripheral blood mononuclear cells. The receptors shown here come from a human donor with common variable immunodeficiency.

This clone was observed many times. The read gets to within 3 residues of the CDR3 end, and the germline J gene fills in the rest. This chain uses TRBV2 with TRBJ1-1; maybe TRBD1 (6 bases). The CDR3 totals 14 residues. Trimming left V 2 bases short and J 1 base short, with 8 bases between. Germline CDR1 reads SNHLY; CDR2 reads FYNNEI. Partial CDR3 DNA: TGTGCCAGCAGTGAACAGGGGTCGAACACTGAA. Protein sequence: CASSEQGSNTE. The entire CDR3 sequence reads CASSEQGSNTEAFF.

This clone has only a few counts. The read comes to an end 3 residues before the CDR3 does, leaving the germline J gene to fill in the end. V and J are TRBV7-9 and TRBJ1-1; unclear D gene. Trimming pared 10 bases from V and 1 base from J, leaving 13 bases between. This CDR3 spans 13 amino acids. The germline V gene has CDR1 SEHNR and CDR2 FQNEAQ (reference sequence). The sequenced CDR3 bases are TGTGCCACGCAAGCGGCGGCGAACACTGAA. This gives the protein CATQAAANTE. The full CDR3 is CATQAAANTEAFF.

There are many counts of this clone. Read data end 3 residues before the CDR3 end; the end is taken from the germline J gene. The chain is built from TRBV7-2 and TRBJ2-1; tentatively, D is TRBD2 (6 bases). Per the germline V gene, CDR1 is SGHTA and CDR2 is FQGNSA. Trimming took 3 bases from V and 9 from J, leaving 15 bases between them. The CDR3 has 14 residues. The CDR3 bases that were read are TGTGCCAGCAGCTTCGGGCTAGCGTTTCGTGAG. Translated: CASSFGLAFRE. The complete CDR3 protein is CASSFGLAFREQFF. Full variable domain (rest looked up from reference TRBV7-2 and TRBJ2-1): GAGVSQSPSNKVTEKGKDVELRCDPISGHTALYWYRQSLGQGLEFLIYFQGNSAPDKSGLPSDRFSAERTGGSVSTLTIQRTQQEDSAVYLCASSFGLAFREQFFGPGTRLTVL.

This clone has at least ten counts. The read comes to an end 3 residues before the CDR3 does, leaving the germline J gene to fill in the end. The V gene is TRBV10-3, the J gene TRBJ2-7; D is perhaps TRBD2 (6 bases). Trimming took off 11 bases at V and 3 bases at J, with 20 bases between the two ends. The germline CDR1 and CDR2 sequences are ENHRY and SYGVKD. The CDR3 covers 14 residues. The sequenced part of the CDR3 DNA is TGTGCCTCGCGCGGGGTCCTGTCTAACTACGAG. Translation: CASRGVLSNYE. The CDR3 as a whole reads CASRGVLSNYEQYF.

This clone appeared many times. With the read ending 3 residues before the CDR3 end, the germline J gene is used to fill in that end. The rearrangement joins TRBV19 to TRBJ1-4; TRBD1 matches at 8 bases. The CDR3 runs 13 residues. Trimming cost V 9 bases and J 7 bases; bases outside gene matches: 7. Germline V CDR1 and CDR2: LNHDA, SQIVND (reference sequence). The CDR3 bases that were read are TGTGCCAGCCGCCAGGGGGCGTCTGAAAAA. It yields the protein CASRQGASEK. In full, the CDR3 reads CASRQGASEKLFF.

This clone showed up many times. The observed sequence ends 3 residues before the CDR3 terminus, with the missing tail filled in from the germline J gene. V and J are TRBV5-6 and TRBJ1-5; TRBD1 is a possible D gene (6 bases). Germline CDR1 reads SGHDT; CDR2 reads YYEEEE. The ends were cut back, 2 bases at V and 0 bases at J, with 9 bases in the middle. The CDR3 is made up of 15 amino acids. The sequenced CDR3 bases are TGTGCCAGCAGCTTTGGACAGAGTAGCAATCAGCCC. Translating it yields CASSFGQSSNQP. The complete CDR3 reads CASSFGQSSNQPQHF.

This clone was observed at least ten times. Read coverage stops 3 residues before the CDR3 terminus; the germline J gene supplies the remainder. V and J are TRBV2 and TRBJ2-7, with 10 bases aligning to TRBD1. The trim removed 7 bases at V and 2 bases at J, leaving 5 bases unmatched. Per the germline V gene, CDR1 is SNHLY and CDR2 is FYNNEI. The CDR3 sequence is 14 residues long. The CDR3 region is CASTNDRGPYEQYF. The sequenced CDR3 bases are TGTGCCAGCACCAACGACAGGGGGCCCTACGAG.

The sample holds many counts of this clone. The CDR3 end lies 3 residues beyond the end of the read and is filled in from the germline J gene. The chain is built from TRBV30 and TRBJ2-7; D might be TRBD2 (5 bases). Trimming cost V 3 bases and J 3 bases, with 27 bases left between them. The CDR3 extends over 18 amino acids. Germline CDR1 and CDR2: GTSNPN and SVGIG (reference sequence). The sequenced part of the CDR3 DNA is TGTGCCTGGAGCGTCCCCGGGCGGGCCCTTAACTGCCTCTACGAG. Its protein product is CAWSVPGRALNCLYE. The whole CDR3 protein is CAWSVPGRALNCLYEQYF.

There are a few counts of this clone. Read coverage stops 3 residues before the CDR3 terminus; the germline J gene supplies the remainder. The chain is built from TRBV5-4 and TRBJ2-7; D is possibly TRBD1 (5 bases). Trimming left V 5 bases short and J 0 bases short, with 9 bases between. Germline loops: CDR1 SGHNT, CDR2 YYREEE (reference sequence). The CDR3 loop spans 13 amino acids. The covered CDR3 bases are TGTGCCAGCAGGGACACTAACTCCTACGAG. Its protein product is CASRDTNSYE. The CDR3 in its entirety is CASRDTNSYEQYF.

This clone was found a few times. The CDR3: CASSESFASGTEQFF. Incomplete CDR3 DNA: TGCGCCAGCAGTGAGTCGTTTGCTAGCGGGACTGAG. The rearrangement uses TRBV10-1 and TRBJ2-1; TRBD2 agrees at 9 bases. The CDR3 is cut off 3 residues early in the read; its end comes from the germline J gene. The V and J ends lost 0 bases and 9 bases, in that order; junction bases with no gene match: 6. Germline CDR1 reads WNHNN; CDR2 reads SYGVQD (reference sequence). The CDR3 extends over 15 amino acids.

Many counts were recorded for this clone. Read data end 3 residues before the CDR3 end; the end is taken from the germline J gene. V usage is TRBV2 and J usage is TRBJ2-7, with 9 bases that match TRBD2. Germline-derived CDR1 and CDR2 are SNHLY and FYNNEI. This CDR3 is 16 amino acids long. J lost 0 bases, V lost 4 bases, and 7 bases had no gene match. CDR3 sequence: CASSVPAGGASYEQYF. CDR3 bases read: TGTGCCAGCAGTGTCCCCGCGGGGGGGGCCTCCTACGAG. The full variable domain, in which reference TRBV2 and TRBJ2-7 provide the parts outside the CDR3, is EPEVTQTPSHQVTQMGQEVILRCVPISNHLYFYWYRQILGQKVEFLVSFYNNEISEKSEIFDDQFSVERPDGSNFTLKIRSTKLEDSAMYFCASSVPAGGASYEQYFGPGTRLTVT.

A remark on this clone: The read ends 3 residues early relative to the CDR3; the germline J gene fills the gap. The chain combines TRBV19 with TRBJ1-3; perhaps TRBD1 as D (6 bases). The CDR3 sequence is 18 residues long. The germline CDR1 and CDR2 sequences are LNHDA and SQIVND (reference sequence). Trimming stripped 5 bases from V and 0 bases from J, with 20 bases between. The CDR3 sequence is CASSSDPPDRYSGNTIYF. The CDR3 bases that were read are TGTGCCAGTAGTTCTGACCCCCCGGACAGATACTCTGGAAACACC.